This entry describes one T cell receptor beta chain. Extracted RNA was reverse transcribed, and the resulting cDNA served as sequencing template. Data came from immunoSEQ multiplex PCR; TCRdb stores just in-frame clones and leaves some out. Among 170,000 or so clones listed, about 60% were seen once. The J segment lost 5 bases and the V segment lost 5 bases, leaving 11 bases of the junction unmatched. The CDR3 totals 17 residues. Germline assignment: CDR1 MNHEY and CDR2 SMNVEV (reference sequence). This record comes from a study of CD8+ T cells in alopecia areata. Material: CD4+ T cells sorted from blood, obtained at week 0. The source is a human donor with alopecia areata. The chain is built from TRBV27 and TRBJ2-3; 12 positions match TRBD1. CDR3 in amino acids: CASSNRDRGRVEDTQYF. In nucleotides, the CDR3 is TGTGCCAGCAGTAACCGGGACAGGGGGCGCGTCGAAGATACGCAGTATTTT.